This entry is about one T cell receptor beta chain. Authors' data handling: Reference gene primer amplification yielded estimated nucleated cell counts. Using immunoSEQ multiplex PCR, the repertoire was profiled, and TCRdb retains in-frame clones only, with some absent. That table furnishes V, J and clone size, whereas the DNA furnished D and trimming. The table has around 110,000 clones, 82% seen once. Germline CDR1 reads SGHDT; CDR2 reads YYEEEE. CDR3 length: 18 amino acids. The J segment lost 0 bases and the V segment lost 1 base, leaving 5 bases of the junction unmatched. The record originates from a study of blood T cell repertoires in COVID-19. Study summary: Acute and convalescent COVID-19 samples came from the United States, Italy and Spain. The analysed material was cDNA or gDNA that came from T cells, B-cell-depleted T cells, or PBMCs.

This TCR derives from an older woman with acute or convalescent COVID-19. The V and J genes are TRBV5-6 and TRBJ2-3, with 13 bases lining up with TRBD2. Material for sequencing was peripheral blood. The CDR3 loop is CASSLPGTSGASTDTQYF. CDR3 coding DNA: TGTGCCAGCAGCTTGCCCGGGACTAGCGGGGCGAGCACAGATACGCAGTATTTT.